This record concerns one T cell receptor (beta chain) sequence. This sample was included in a study of T cell responses to AZD1222 COVID-19 vaccine. Using immunoSEQ multiplex PCR, the repertoire was profiled, and TCRdb retains in-frame clones only, with some absent. The sample includes some 95,000 clones, roughly 90% of them seen just once. There are 16 residues in the CDR3. Trimming removed 0 bases at V and 0 bases at J, with 9 bases between. Germline V gene data show CDR1 as MNHEY and CDR2 as SVGAGI. The chain is built from TRBV6-5 and TRBJ1-5; D not resolved. This TCR was recovered from an adult who received the AZD1222 COVID-19 vaccine. The sequences come from peripheral blood, collected 28 days after the second AZD1222 dose. In DNA, the CDR3 is TGTGCCAGCAGTTACTCGGTTCCCCCTAGCAATCAGCCCCAGCATTTT. It encodes CASSYSVPPSNQPQHF.